The source of this T cell receptor beta chain is a study of cytotoxic CD8 clonotypes in ibrutinib-treated CLL. Background on the study: Enrolment comprised 11 relapsed/refractory and more than 14 treatment-naive patients; 17 to 18 were IGHV unmutated. Response specimens were obtained following a median treatment duration of roughly 11 months, with a range of 6 to 36.

Concerning this clone: Its target is unknown. The same CDR3 is also encoded by other DNA sequences in this sample.

The CDR3 extends over 14 amino acids. Per germline, CDR1 SGDLS and CDR2 YYNGEE. V was pared by 1 base and J by 5 bases, with 12 bases between. Some clones are missing from TCRdb's copy, which holds only in-frame ones; the method was immunoSEQ multiplex PCR. The sample holds 15,000 to 20,000 clones, roughly two thirds seen once. Study-wide points: Higher circulating CD8+ T-cell counts strongly accompanied higher baseline clonality, above age-matched healthy donors. A rise in clonality was seen at ibrutinib response, and a fall back toward baseline was seen at progression.

The material was PBMCs, obtained before ibrutinib treatment. This clonotype was sampled from a human donor with chronic lymphocytic leukemia. This chain joins TRBV9 and TRBJ1-2, with a possible D match to TRBD1 (6 bases). This CDR3 is CASSVIGGGYGYTF. The CDR3 nucleotides are TGTGCCAGCAGCGTAATAGGGGGTGGGTATGGCTACACCTTC.